A selection of T cell receptor beta chains follows, all from one sample in a study of human T cells and chemical hapten exposure. TCRdb called the RACE reads again in MiXCR, with one record for every CDR3 protein. The table has 75,000 to 100,000 distinct CDR3 sequences, over 10% seen once. The material was whole blood, obtained in connection with sensitization to the hapten diphenylcyclopropenone (DPC). The receptors were sampled from a woman in her thirties or forties with alopecia areata. Some clones in this sample may be carry-over from other donors' samples. CDR3s include the opening cysteine and the closing phenylalanine or tryptophan. The order of the fields is V gene, J gene, D gene, clone size, CDR3 protein, CDR3 DNA. The D gene is left open where the match is weak. The listing skips clone size in some rows; elsewhere it reads once, few, many or a size class.

>TRBV20-1|TRBJ2-3|NA|few
CSARWESSTDTQYF
TGCAGTGCTAGGTGGGAATCTAGCACAGATACGCAGTATTTT
>TRBV7-6|TRBJ2-7|NA|many
CASSLGNGGGDEQYF
TGTGCCAGCAGCTTGGGTAATGGCGGGGGCGACGAGCAGTACTTC
>TRBV27|TRBJ2-1|NA|many
CASSLTEANEQFF
TGTGCCAGCAGTTTGACAGAGGCAAATGAGCAGTTCTTC
>TRBV11-1|TRBJ1-1|NA|NA
CASRRAGEAFF
TGTGCCAGCAGAAGGGCCGGTGAAGCTTTCTTT
>TRBV12-3/TRBV12-4|TRBJ1-1|NA|NA
CASSLSGTNTEAFF
TGTGCCAGCAGTCTCTCCGGGACAAACACTGAAGCTTTCTTT
>TRBV21-1|TRBJ2-3|NA|many
CASSKAGDTQYF
TGTGCCAGCAGCAAAGCAGGGGATACGCAGTATTTT
>TRBV7-9|TRBJ2-6|NA|many
CAGLNSGANVLTF
TGTGCCGGCCTTAACTCTGGGGCCAACGTCCTGACTTTC
>TRBV6-2/TRBV6-3|TRBJ2-7|NA|NA
CASKPAGLRAYEQYF
TGTGCCAGCAAACCGGCGGGGTTAAGGGCCTACGAGCAGTACTTC
>TRBV5-6|TRBJ1-6|NA|few
CASSTRATVSSPLHF
TGTGCCAGCAGCACCCGGGCCACAGTTTCTTCACCCCTCCACTTT
>TRBV9|TRBJ2-5|NA|NA
CASSVAVYQETQYF
TGTGCCAGCAGCGTAGCGGTCTACCAAGAGACCCAGTACTTC
>TRBV18|TRBJ1-1|TRBD1|NA
CASSPQGQETEAFF
TGTGCCAGCTCACCACAGGGACAGGAGACTGAAGCTTTCTTT
>TRBV7-2|TRBJ2-2|NA|NA
CASSHPPGELFF
TGTGCCAGCAGCCACCCCCCCGGGGAGCTGTTTTTT
>TRBV3-1|TRBJ2-1|NA|once
CASSLSTLAPPSSYNEQFF
TGTGCCAGCAGCCTGAGTACACTAGCTCCTCCGAGCTCCTACAATGAGCAGTTCTTC
>TRBV28|TRBJ1-4|NA|NA
CASSLQLATNEKLFF
TGTGCCAGCAGTTTGCAACTGGCAACTAATGAAAAACTGTTTTTT
>TRBV28|TRBJ1-1|NA|few
CASPPSSAGTPFEAFF
TGTGCCAGCCCTCCTAGTTCCGCAGGGACCCCCTTCGAAGCTTTCTTT
>TRBV29-1|TRBJ2-3|TRBD1|few
CSVAVAPGQGVLDTQYF
TGCAGCGTTGCTGTTGCGCCGGGACAGGGGGTCTTAGATACGCAGTATTTT
>TRBV12-3/TRBV12-4|TRBJ2-5|TRBD1|few
CASRSRGYQETQYF
TGTGCCAGCAGGAGCAGGGGGTATCAAGAGACCCAGTACTTC
>TRBV28|TRBJ2-5|TRBD2|NA
CASSLFRGAGGQETQYF
TGTGCCAGCAGTTTATTTCGTGGAGCGGGGGGCCAAGAGACCCAGTACTTC
>TRBV7-9|TRBJ2-3|TRBD2|many
CASSLLAGGPDTQYF
TGTGCCAGCAGCTTATTAGCGGGAGGGCCAGATACGCAGTATTTT
>TRBV6-6|TRBJ2-7|NA|NA
CASSLGNAYEQYF
TGTGCCAGCAGTTTAGGTAATGCCTACGAGCAGTACTTC
>TRBV20-1|TRBJ2-1|TRBD1|NA
CSAKGDRGTYEQFF
TGCAGTGCTAAGGGGGACAGGGGCACGTATGAGCAGTTCTTC
>TRBV7-6|TRBJ2-5|TRBD2|NA
CASSPRLAGDQETQYF
TGTGCCAGCAGCCCTCGACTAGCGGGTGACCAAGAGACCCAGTACTTC
>TRBV4-2|TRBJ2-1|TRBD2|few
CASSQDTSGRVGNEQFF
TGTGCCAGCAGCCAAGATACTAGCGGGAGGGTGGGGAATGAGCAGTTCTTC
>TRBV4-3|TRBJ2-7|TRBD1|few
CASSPGTGIKYF
TGCGCCAGCAGCCCAGGGACAGGGATCAAGTACTTC
>TRBV14|TRBJ2-1|TRBD2|NA
CASSQSTGTSGSEQFF
TGTGCCAGCAGCCAATCGACCGGGACTAGCGGTTCTGAGCAGTTCTTC
>TRBV12-3/TRBV12-4|TRBJ2-7|TRBD2|NA
CASSFTSGSSLYEQYF
TGTGCCAGCAGTTTTACTAGCGGGAGCTCATTGTACGAGCAGTACTTC
>TRBV23-1|TRBJ2-7|NA|NA
CASSQYAPGPDYEQYF
TGCGCCAGCAGTCAATACGCCCCCGGTCCAGACTACGAGCAGTACTTC
>TRBV7-2|TRBJ1-5|NA|NA
CASSLEAGPQHF
TGTGCCAGCAGCTTAGAGGCTGGGCCCCAGCATTTT
>TRBV7-9|TRBJ2-5|TRBD1|few
CASSPTGAQETQYF
TGTGCCAGCAGCCCCACAGGGGCCCAAGAGACCCAGTACTTC
>TRBV19|TRBJ2-6|NA|NA
CASSIIGSGANVLTF
TGTGCCAGTAGTATCATCGGGTCTGGGGCCAACGTCCTGACTTTC
>TRBV20-1|TRBJ2-1|NA|NA
CSARSRDYNEQFF
TGCAGTGCTAGATCCAGGGACTACAATGAGCAGTTCTTC
>TRBV29-1|TRBJ1-1|TRBD1|NA
CSARSRGQVTEAFF
TGCAGCGCCCGAAGTAGGGGGCAGGTGACTGAAGCTTTCTTT
>TRBV3-1|TRBJ2-6|NA|NA
CASSQEGNSGANVLTF
TGTGCCAGCAGCCAAGAGGGCAACTCTGGGGCCAACGTCCTGACTTTC
>TRBV11-2|TRBJ2-5|TRBD1|NA
CASSGVGQGAQETQYF
TGTGCCAGCAGTGGGGTGGGACAGGGGGCTCAAGAGACCCAGTACTTC
>TRBV7-8|TRBJ1-1|NA|many
CASSSTGRTEAFF
TGTGCCAGCAGCTCTACAGGGAGAACTGAAGCTTTCTTT
>TRBV12-3/TRBV12-4|TRBJ1-1|TRBD1|few
CASSFSAGGTEAFF
TGTGCCAGCAGTTTTTCGGCAGGGGGCACTGAAGCTTTCTTT
>TRBV20-1|TRBJ1-1|NA|NA
CSARAPRTEKEAFF
TGCAGTGCTAGAGCTCCGAGGACTGAGAAGGAAGCTTTCTTT
>TRBV18|TRBJ1-5|TRBD1|few
CASREQGAGSNQPQHF
TGTGCCAGCCGGGAACAGGGGGCAGGGAGCAATCAGCCCCAGCATTTT
>TRBV20-1|TRBJ2-1|NA|few
CSAMRRGAKWWQFF
TGCAGTGCGATGCGCCGGGGCGCAAAGTGGTGGCAGTTCTTC
>TRBV7-9|TRBJ2-5|NA|few
CASSSIPGFQETQYF
TGTGCCAGCAGCTCCATTCCGGGGTTCCAAGAGACCCAGTACTTC
>TRBV6-2/TRBV6-3|TRBJ2-7|TRBD2|NA
CASSSRTRGPYEQYF
TGTGCCAGCAGTAGCCGGACTAGGGGTCCCTACGAGCAGTACTTC
>TRBV18|TRBJ2-3|TRBD1|NA
CASSLNEGTGQMGGDTQYF
TGTGCCAGCTCACTGAACGAAGGGACAGGCCAGATGGGCGGGGATACGCAGTATTTT
>TRBV5-1|TRBJ2-7|TRBD1|NA
CASSLALQGIYEQYF
TGCGCCAGCAGCTTGGCCCTACAGGGGATCTACGAGCAGTACTTC
>TRBV2|TRBJ2-1|TRBD1|NA
CASMTGTGAYNEQFF
TGTGCCAGCATGACGGGGACAGGGGCGTACAATGAGCAGTTCTTC
>TRBV11-1|TRBJ2-3|TRBD2|few
CASNLRTSADTQYF
TGTGCCAGCAACCTACGGACTAGCGCAGATACGCAGTATTTT
>TRBV29-1|TRBJ2-3|NA|NA
CSAEGAQYF
TGCAGCGCCGAAGGAGCGCAGTATTTT
>TRBV5-8|TRBJ2-3|TRBD1|few
CASSWRGQGISTDTQYF
TGTGCCAGCAGTTGGCGCGGACAGGGTATCAGCACAGATACGCAGTATTTT
>TRBV12-3/TRBV12-4|TRBJ2-1|NA|NA
CASSLGGVGSYNEQFF
TGTGCCAGCAGTTTAGGAGGGGTTGGCTCCTACAATGAGCAGTTCTTC
>TRBV4-1|TRBJ2-2|NA|many
CASSQGKGSPGELFF
TGCGCCAGCAGCCAAGGGAAGGGGAGCCCCGGGGAGCTGTTTTTT
>TRBV10-3|TRBJ2-3|TRBD2|NA
CAISTGTRAISTDTQYF
TGTGCCATCAGCACCGGGACTAGGGCCATTAGCACAGATACGCAGTATTTT